Presented here are 10 T cell receptor beta chains from one specimen sequenced in a study of T cell responses to AZD1222 COVID-19 vaccine. TCRdb's copy holds only in-frame clones and misses some; the assay was immunoSEQ multiplex PCR. Counted here are more than 50,000 clones, roughly 87% occurring once; the ten biggest clones make up about 3.9%. Source: peripheral blood, taken on day 0 of AZD1222 vaccination. The receptor set was obtained from an adult in good health.

The chain links TRBV29-1 to TRBJ2-2; D tentatively fits TRBD1 or TRBD2 (6 bases each). CDR3 length equals 14 residues. Germline CDR1 reads SQVTM; CDR2 reads ANQGSEA. V was shortened by 4 bases and J by 6 bases, with 15 bases between the two germline ends. The CDR3 nucleotides read TGCAGCGTTGGGGGGGCCAGTCAGGCCGGGGAGCTGTTTTTT. The encoded protein is CSVGGASQAGELFF.

This chain uses TRBV10-2 with TRBJ2-5; TRBD2 matches at 11 bases. Germline lookup yields CDR1 WSHSY and CDR2 SAAADI. The CDR3 has 16 residues. The V segment lost 8 bases and the J segment 5 bases; nucleotides outside the gene matches: 13. The CDR3 nucleotides read TGCGCCAGCTCCACCCTGGTGGGACTAGCGGAGGAGACCCAGTACTTC. It yields the protein CASSTLVGLAEETQYF.

The gene calls are TRBV18 and TRBJ1-1; D is uncertain. In germline, CDR1 is KGHSH, CDR2 LQKENI. The V gene lost 5 bases and the J gene lost 1 base, with 8 bases spanning the gap. This CDR3 has 13 amino acids. The CDR3 here is CASSELGNTEAFF. CDR3 DNA sequence: TGTGCCAGCTCAGAGCTTGGGAACACTGAAGCTTTCTTT.

The count of this clone is one. The chain is built from TRBV5-1 and TRBJ2-7; D gene unclear. Between the trimmed V and J ends, which lost 4 bases and 4 bases, there was a span of 9 bases. CDR1 is SGHRS and CDR2 is YFSETQ in the germline V gene. The CDR3 covers 12 residues. For the CDR3, the DNA is TGCGCCAGCAGCCTGCTACGATACGAGCAGTACTTC. Amino acid sequence: CASSLLRYEQYF.

The chain employs TRBV5-1 and TRBJ1-6; TRBD1 agrees at 9 bases. The CDR3 sequence is 14 residues long. The V segment lost 4 bases and the J segment 9 bases; nucleotides outside the gene matches: 5. Germline-derived CDR1 and CDR2 are SGHRS and YFSETQ. The DNA for the CDR3 is TGCGCCAGCAGCCTAGGACAGGGGATTTCACCCCTCCACTTT. Translation: CASSLGQGISPLHF. Complete variable domain (other parts from reference TRBV5-1 and TRBJ1-6): KAGVTQTPRYLIKTRGQQVTLSCSPISGHRSVSWYQQTPGQGLQFLFEYFSETQRNKGNFPGRFSGRQFSNSRSEMNVSTLELGDSALYLCASSLGQGISPLHFGNGTRLTVT.

The chain couples TRBV6-5 to TRBJ2-1, with D possibly being TRBD2 (5 bases). This CDR3 has 14 residues. From germline, CDR1 is MNHEY and CDR2 SVGAGI. V lost 0 bases and J lost 4, with 7 bases in between. In DNA, the CDR3 is TGTGCCAGCAGTTACTCGAGGGTTTACAATGAGCAGTTCTTC. Protein product: CASSYSRVYNEQFF.

The chain combines TRBV27 with TRBJ2-5; D uncertain. Per the germline V gene, CDR1 is MNHEY and CDR2 is SMNVEV (reference sequence). V lost 6 bases and J lost 3, with 20 bases in between. The CDR3 has 16 residues. CDR3 DNA: TGTGCCAGCAGACCCGGATGGCCACAGACGAAAGAGACCCAGTACTTC. It codes for CASRPGWPQTKETQYF.

This chain links TRBV19 with TRBJ1-2; D call uncertain. Germline assignment: CDR1 LNHDA and CDR2 SQIVND (reference sequence). Trimming stripped 1 base from V and 4 bases from J, with 7 bases between. The length of the CDR3 is 13 residues. The CDR3 region is CASSIAVFYGYTF. CDR3 nucleotides: TGTGCCAGTAGTATAGCAGTTTTCTATGGCTACACCTTC.

The chain is built from TRBV4-2 and TRBJ1-4; a possible D gene is TRBD1 (5 bases). CDR1 is LGHNA and CDR2 is YNFKEQ in the germline V gene. This CDR3 region has 15 residues. The V end was cut by 3 bases, the J end by 6 bases, with 14 bases between. CDR3 sequence reads: CASSQTVRRDEKLFF. The CDR3 DNA follows: TGTGCCAGCAGCCAGACAGTTCGACGGGATGAAAAACTGTTTTTT.

A few counts support this clone. This chain links TRBV4-1 with TRBJ1-4, with D possibly TRBD1 on 5 matching bases. From germline, CDR1 is MGHRA and CDR2 YSYEKL. Between the trimmed V and J ends, which lost 6 bases and 1 base, there was a span of 12 bases. The CDR3 has 15 amino acids. CDR3 coding DNA: TGCGCCAGCAGGAGGGGTGAGGTAACTAATGAAAAACTGTTTTTT. Translated: CASRRGEVTNEKLFF.